The present TCR beta chain was sequenced within a study of T cell responses to AZD1222 COVID-19 vaccine. Only in-frame clones appear in the TCRdb table, and some are missing; sequencing was by immunoSEQ multiplex PCR. The profile shows about 99,000 clones, around 86% of them singletons. V trimming: 9 bases; J trimming: 7 bases; junction bases outside the gene matches: 4. Germline loops: CDR1 SNHLY, CDR2 FYNNEI. This CDR3 has 11 residues. The V and J genes are TRBV2 and TRBJ1-2; the match to TRBD1 covers 8 bases. This clonotype was obtained from an adult who received the MenACWY meningococcal vaccine as a control. This specimen consisted of peripheral blood, obtained 28 days after the second dose of the MenACWY control vaccine. CDR3 amino acids: CASGTGRGYTF. The CDR3 coding sequence is TGTGCCAGTGGGACAGGTCGTGGCTACACCTTC.